One and the same sample provided the 25 T cell receptor beta chains below, sequenced in a study of blood T cell repertoires in COVID-19. Data came from immunoSEQ multiplex PCR; TCRdb stores just in-frame clones and leaves some out. The repertoire consists of about 210,000 clones, with around nine tenths occurring once and the leading ten covering 0.72%. The sequenced sample consisted of peripheral blood. These receptors all stem from a man aged 35 to 55 with acute or convalescent COVID-19.

V usage is TRBV15 and J usage is TRBJ1-5; D is unclear. The length of the CDR3 is 15 residues. V lost 3 bases and J 4 bases, leaving 13 bases between the germline ends. Germline V lookup: CDR1 LNHNV, CDR2 YYDKDF (reference sequence). In DNA, the CDR3 is TGTGCCACCAGCAGGGACTCTTGGATAAATCAGCCCCAGCATTTT. Amino acid sequence: CATSRDSWINQPQHF.

CDR3 bases: TGTGCCAGCAGCGCCCGCCGGCGGGAGACCCAGTACTTC. This gives the protein CASSARRRETQYF. V usage is TRBV7-2 and J usage is TRBJ2-5; D unclear. The germline V gene encodes CDR1 SGHTA and CDR2 FQGNSA. V was clipped by 5 bases and J by 5 bases, with 12 bases between them. This CDR3 has 13 residues.

This chain uses TRBV6-5 with TRBJ2-7; D not certain. The CDR3 contains 12 residues. Germline CDR1 is MNHEY and CDR2 is SVGAGI. Trimming took 6 bases from V and 6 from J, leaving 12 bases between them. The CDR3, as DNA: TGTGCCAGCAGCCCAGGTCCATCCGAGCAGTACTTC. Translating it yields CASSPGPSEQYF.

This rearrangement joins TRBV29-1 to TRBJ2-7; D perhaps matches TRBD1 (5 bases). Germline CDR1 SQVTM, CDR2 ANQGSEA. Trimming shortened V by 4 bases and J by 5 bases, and 12 bases separated the two germline ends. This CDR3 has 12 amino acids. CDR3 coding DNA: TGCAGCGTTGTGGGCAGGGCGAACGAGCAGTACTTC. It is translated as CSVVGRANEQYF.

V is TRBV5-1 and J is TRBJ2-5; TRBD1 aligns across 8 bases. Trimming cost V 5 bases and J 1 base; bases outside gene matches: 7. The CDR3 is 15 residues long. From germline, CDR1 is SGHRS and CDR2 YFSETQ. The chain's CDR3 is CASSTGTGIQETQYF. The CDR3 bases are TGCGCCAGCAGTACCGGGACAGGTATCCAAGAGACCCAGTACTTC.

This clone was observed a few times. The genes are TRBV5-4 and TRBJ2-7, with D possibly matching TRBD2 (5 bases). This CDR3 spans 13 amino acids. V was clipped by 2 bases and J by 5 bases, with 11 bases between them. The germline V gene encodes CDR1 SGHNT and CDR2 YYREEE (reference sequence). DNA of the CDR3: TGTGCCAGCAGCTTACGAGGGATCGACGAGCAGTACTTC. It translates to CASSLRGIDEQYF.

The gene calls are TRBV13 and TRBJ2-7; possibly TRBD1 for D (6 bases). This CDR3 has 15 amino acids. Per germline, CDR1 PRHDT and CDR2 FYEKMQ (reference sequence). V lost 4 bases, J lost 2 bases, and 15 bases lay in between. The CDR3 nucleotides are TGTGCCAGCAGCTCTGCGACAGGTCCAGCCTACGAGCAGTACTTC. It specifies CASSSATGPAYEQYF. The full variable domain, completed using reference TRBV13 and TRBJ2-7, is AAGVIQSPRHLIKEKRETATLKCYPIPRHDTVYWYQQGPGQDPQFLISFYEKMQSDKGSIPDRFSAQQFSDYHSELNMSSLELGDSALYFCASSSATGPAYEQYFGPGTRLTVT.

J is TRBJ1-6 and V is TRBV19, with D perhaps matching TRBD1 (6 bases). V was cut by 8 bases and J by 6 bases, with 17 bases left in between. This CDR3 is 15 amino acids long. Germline V CDR1 and CDR2: LNHDA, SQIVND (reference sequence). CDR3 loop: CASGPIGQPNSPLHF. The CDR3 bases are TGTGCCAGTGGGCCCATCGGACAGCCTAATTCACCCCTCCACTTT.

The chain employs TRBV9 and TRBJ2-7; tentative D call: TRBD1 (6 bases). CDR1 SGDLS and CDR2 YYNGEE come from the germline V gene. Trimming took 0 bases from V and 3 from J, leaving 13 bases between them. The length of the CDR3 is 15 residues. The CDR3 DNA is TGTGCCAGCAGCGTAGAGGACAGTCGCGGCTACGAGCAGTACTTC. Its protein product is CASSVEDSRGYEQYF.

This clone was counted a single time. V gene TRBV29-1 combines with J gene TRBJ2-7; TRBD2 agrees at 10 bases. Losses at the gene ends were 4 bases for V and 6 bases for J; bases not matched to a gene: 6. The CDR3 covers 13 residues. CDR1 SQVTM and CDR2 ANQGSEA come from the germline V gene. The CDR3 bases are TGCAGCGTTGTTACTAGCGGGGAGATCGAGCAGTACTTC. Encoded protein: CSVVTSGEIEQYF.

The chain joins TRBV3-1 (or the pseudogene TRBV3-2) to TRBJ2-5, with 8 bases aligning to TRBD2. Germline trimming cut 3 bases from V and 5 bases from J; bases unmatched to any gene: 11. In germline, CDR1 is LGHDT, CDR2 YNNKEL (reference sequence). The CDR3 loop spans 16 amino acids. The CDR3 reads CASSQVAGGGFETQYF. The CDR3, as DNA: TGTGCCAGCAGCCAGGTTGCGGGGGGCGGTTTCGAGACCCAGTACTTC.

This clone was observed once. This sequence joins TRBV4-1 and TRBJ2-7; 12 nucleotides align to TRBD1. Germline assignment: CDR1 MGHRA and CDR2 YSYEKL. V trimming: 3 bases; J trimming: 4 bases; junction bases outside the gene matches: 4. CDR3 length: 15 residues. The DNA of the CDR3 is TGCGCCAGCAGCCAGCCGGGACAGGGGGCTTACGAGCAGTACTTC. Amino acid sequence: CASSQPGQGAYEQYF.

V usage is TRBV5-1 and J usage is TRBJ2-1; 11 bases map to TRBD2. With V trimmed by 4 bases and J by 4 bases, 4 bases remained unmatched. Looked up from germline, CDR1 is SGHRS and CDR2 is YFSETQ. This CDR3 has 15 residues. For the CDR3, the DNA is TGCGCCAGCAGCCAGCTAGCGGGGGGTTACAATGAGCAGTTCTTC. Protein: CASSQLAGGYNEQFF.

This clone was observed once. V is TRBV30 and J is TRBJ2-2, with 10 bases lining up with TRBD1. J gave up 5 bases and V 1 base, and 1 base lay outside the gene matches. Germline V gene lookup returns CDR1 GTSNPN and CDR2 SVGIG (reference sequence). The CDR3 covers 14 residues. The CDR3 region is CAWSGQGATGELFF. Here the CDR3 DNA reads TGTGCCTGGAGTGGACAGGGGGCGACCGGGGAGCTGTTTTTT.

This chain uses TRBV28 with TRBJ2-7; 8 positions agree with TRBD1. CDR1 is MDHEN, CDR2 SYDVKM, per germline. With V trimmed by 5 bases and J by 1 base, 7 bases remained unmatched. This CDR3 comprises 15 residues. This CDR3 is CASSGVRGLSYEQYF. The DNA of the CDR3 is TGTGCCAGCAGTGGCGTCAGGGGGCTATCCTACGAGCAGTACTTC.

This sequence joins TRBV30 and TRBJ1-5; weak D call: TRBD1 (6 bases). Looked up from germline, CDR1 is GTSNPN and CDR2 is SVGIG (reference sequence). The CDR3 is made up of 15 amino acids. Deletions cut 0 bases from V and 5 bases from J, with 14 bases between. Here the CDR3 reads CAWSVRGTLHQPQHF. The CDR3 nucleotides are TGTGCCTGGAGTGTACGTGGGACATTGCATCAGCCCCAGCATTTT.

The V gene is TRBV5-5, the J gene TRBJ2-7; TRBD1 might be the D (6 bases). The CDR3 contains 14 residues. V gave up 0 bases and J gave up 2 bases, with 9 bases separating them. Germline loops: CDR1 SGHKS, CDR2 YYEKEE (reference sequence). The DNA for the CDR3 is TGTGCCAGCAGCTTGGGGACAGAGACCTACGAGCAGTACTTC. This translates into CASSLGTETYEQYF. The full variable domain, completed using reference TRBV5-5 and TRBJ2-7, is DAGVTQSPTHLIKTRGQQVTLRCSPISGHKSVSWYQQVLGQGPQFIFQYYEKEERGRGNFPDRFSARQFPNYSSELNVNALLLGDSALYLCASSLGTETYEQYFGPGTRLTVT.

This clone appeared a few times. The chain couples TRBV2 to TRBJ1-2, with a weak D call TRBD1 (5 bases). CDR3 length: 14 residues. CDR1 is SNHLY and CDR2 is FYNNEI in the germline V gene. The V end was cut by 7 bases, the J end by 8 bases, with 20 bases between. This CDR3 is CASIGGITGYGYTF. The CDR3 nucleotides are TGTGCCAGCATCGGCGGGATTACAGGATACGGCTACACCTTC.

The rearrangement links TRBV7-2 to TRBJ1-1; weak D call: TRBD1 (5 bases). Trimming left V 4 bases short and J 6 bases short, with 12 bases between. The CDR3 covers 13 residues. Per the germline V gene, CDR1 is SGHTA and CDR2 is FQGNSA. In DNA form, the CDR3 reads TGTGCCAGCAGCTATGGGGGGGGTGCTGAAGCTTTCTTT. Residues: CASSYGGGAEAFF.

The chain recombines TRBV7-2 with TRBJ1-1, with TRBD1 matching over 8 bases. Trimming removed 7 bases from V and 1 base from J; junction bases left unmatched: 11. CDR1 SGHTA and CDR2 FQGNSA come from the germline V gene. This CDR3 comprises 16 residues. CDR3: CASTYIGTGTNTEAFF. Here the CDR3 DNA reads TGTGCCAGCACCTATATCGGGACAGGCACGAACACTGAAGCTTTCTTT.

The J gene is TRBJ2-6, the V gene TRBV21-1; TRBD1 was called by the table and not checked on the DNA. TRBV21-1 counts as a pseudogene. The CDR3 is 17 amino acids. DNA for the CDR3: TGTGCCAGCAGCAAAGGTGACACGGACTCTGGGGCCAACGTCCTGACTTTC. Protein: CASSKGDTDSGANVLTF.

The chain links TRBV30 to TRBJ1-1, with D unresolved. Germline values: CDR1 GTSNPN, CDR2 SVGIG (reference sequence). The CDR3 contains 12 residues. Between the trimmed V and J ends, which lost 0 bases and 4 bases, there was a span of 6 bases. The CDR3 here is CAWSVSGTEAFF. The CDR3 DNA reads TGTGCCTGGAGTGTTTCGGGCACTGAAGCTTTCTTT.

The chain joins TRBV28 to TRBJ2-6; 7 bases map to TRBD1. Germline V CDR1 and CDR2: MDHEN, SYDVKM. The trim removed 6 bases at V and 2 bases at J, leaving 13 bases unmatched. CDR3 length: 18 amino acids. The CDR3 is CASSRTGVRRTGANVLTF. In nucleotides, the CDR3 is TGTGCCAGCAGCAGGACAGGTGTCCGTCGAACTGGGGCCAACGTCCTGACTTTC.

The J gene is TRBJ1-6, the V gene TRBV19, with 10 bases identical to TRBD1. The trim removed 5 bases at V and 7 bases at J, leaving 5 bases unmatched. The length of the CDR3 is 15 residues. The germline V gene has CDR1 LNHDA and CDR2 SQIVND (reference sequence). The CDR3 spells CASSEGQGWNSPLHF. The CDR3 DNA reads TGTGCCAGTAGTGAGGGACAGGGGTGGAATTCACCCCTCCACTTT.

J is TRBJ2-1 and V is TRBV7-9; a possible D gene is TRBD2 (5 bases). V shed 6 bases and J shed 5 bases, with 17 bases lying between them. The CDR3 spans 15 residues. The germline CDR1 and CDR2 sequences are SEHNR and FQNEAQ (reference sequence). CDR3 nucleotides: TGTGCCAGCAGAGAGGACTCCCTAGCTCACAATGAGCAGTTCTTC. This sequence encodes CASREDSLAHNEQFF.